Listed below are T cell receptor beta chains from one sample, sequenced in a study of identical twins. One entry per CDR3 protein, called by TCRdb with MiXCR from the 5' RACE reads. The table lists 600,000 to 850,000 distinct CDR3 sequences, around a sixth of them singletons, with less than 15% in the top ten. The same sample was also used in a study of T cells expressing NK-cell markers.

The sample was PBMCs. Receptor source: a woman aged 18-35 years in good health. Each CDR3 is given with its conserved first and last residue. Each record gives: V gene, J gene, clone size, D gene, CDR3 protein, CDR3 DNA. D genes are given only for firm matches. The size entry is marked missing in some rows and otherwise reads once, few, many or a size class.

V gene: TRBV6-1
J gene: TRBJ2-5
clone size: -
D gene: -
CDR3 protein: CASSALASEETQYF
CDR3 DNA: TGTGCCAGCAGTGCTCTAGCCTCGGAGGAGACCCAGTACTTC

V gene: TRBV7-9
J gene: TRBJ1-5
clone size: few
D gene: -
CDR3 protein: CASSLAGGHSNQPQHF
CDR3 DNA: TGTGCCAGCAGCTTAGCGGGGGGTCATAGCAATCAGCCCCAGCATTTT

V gene: TRBV7-8
J gene: TRBJ1-6
clone size: -
D gene: -
CDR3 protein: CASSSGGTGRNSPLHF
CDR3 DNA: TGTGCCAGCAGCTCGGGGGGTACAGGGAGGAATTCACCCCTCCACTTT

V gene: TRBV7-2
J gene: TRBJ2-3
clone size: few
D gene: TRBD1
CDR3 protein: CASSSITGGGTDTQYF
CDR3 DNA: TGTGCCAGCAGCTCGATAACAGGGGGAGGCACAGATACGCAGTATTTT

V gene: TRBV29-1
J gene: TRBJ2-2
clone size: few
D gene: TRBD1
CDR3 protein: CSVQGARTGELFF
CDR3 DNA: TGCAGCGTTCAGGGGGCGCGTACCGGGGAGCTGTTTTTT

V gene: TRBV15
J gene: TRBJ1-6
clone size: many
D gene: TRBD1
CDR3 protein: CATSSKTGGYNSPLHF
CDR3 DNA: TGTGCCACCAGCAGCAAGACAGGGGGTTATAATTCACCCCTCCACTTT

V gene: TRBV12-3/TRBV12-4
J gene: TRBJ1-1
clone size: -
D gene: -
CDR3 protein: CASQGSTAFF
CDR3 DNA: TGTGCCAGCCAAGGGTCGACAGCTTTCTTT

V gene: TRBV20-1
J gene: TRBJ2-3
clone size: -
D gene: -
CDR3 protein: CSARSSGTNTDTQYF
CDR3 DNA: TGCAGTGCTAGATCCTCCGGGACGAACACAGATACGCAGTATTTT

V gene: TRBV7-8
J gene: TRBJ2-7
clone size: few
D gene: -
CDR3 protein: CASSTQEGVAYEQYF
CDR3 DNA: TGTGCCAGCAGCACCCAGGAGGGAGTCGCCTACGAGCAGTACTTC

V gene: TRBV18
J gene: TRBJ2-3
clone size: few
D gene: TRBD2
CDR3 protein: CASSPPSTSGRINTQYF
CDR3 DNA: TGTGCCAGCTCACCACCGTCGACTAGCGGGAGGATAAATACGCAGTATTTT

V gene: TRBV10-3
J gene: TRBJ1-3
clone size: -
D gene: -
CDR3 protein: CAISPDLGNTIYF
CDR3 DNA: TGTGCCATCAGTCCGGATCTTGGAAACACCATATATTTT

V gene: TRBV10-3
J gene: TRBJ2-5
clone size: -
D gene: -
CDR3 protein: CAISGGDSGETQYF
CDR3 DNA: TGTGCCATCAGTGGGGGGGACTCTGGGGAGACCCAGTACTTC

V gene: TRBV6-1
J gene: TRBJ1-2
clone size: -
D gene: -
CDR3 protein: CASTRGGDPHDYTF
CDR3 DNA: TGTGCCAGCACTCGAGGGGGAGACCCCCATGACTACACCTTC

V gene: TRBV29-1
J gene: TRBJ2-1
clone size: -
D gene: -
CDR3 protein: CSVVAATLNEQFF
CDR3 DNA: TGCAGCGTTGTAGCGGCCACCCTAAATGAGCAGTTCTTC

V gene: TRBV1
J gene: TRBJ1-2
clone size: -
D gene: -
CDR3 protein: CTCVQGIPDGYTF
CDR3 DNA: TGCACCTGCGTCCAGGGAATACCCGATGGCTACACCTTC

V gene: TRBV6-5
J gene: TRBJ2-1
clone size: many
D gene: TRBD2
CDR3 protein: CASSYSPGLAGYNEQFF
CDR3 DNA: TGTGCCAGCAGTTACTCGCCGGGACTAGCGGGTTACAATGAGCAGTTCTTC

V gene: TRBV27
J gene: TRBJ2-1
clone size: few
D gene: -
CDR3 protein: CASSLRPTGSYNEQFF
CDR3 DNA: TGTGCCAGCAGTCTGAGACCGACAGGTTCCTACAATGAGCAGTTCTTC

V gene: TRBV29-1
J gene: TRBJ1-2
clone size: -
D gene: -
CDR3 protein: CSVGPGPTGGYTF
CDR3 DNA: TGCAGCGTTGGGCCAGGGCCGACGGGGGGCTACACCTTC

V gene: TRBV7-8
J gene: TRBJ1-1
clone size: few
D gene: -
CDR3 protein: CASSLNQDLGAFF
CDR3 DNA: TGTGCCAGCAGCTTAAACCAAGACTTAGGAGCTTTCTTT

V gene: TRBV12-3/TRBV12-4
J gene: TRBJ2-1
clone size: many
D gene: TRBD2
CDR3 protein: CASSFGGRAPEQFF
CDR3 DNA: TGTGCCAGCAGTTTTGGCGGGAGGGCCCCCGAGCAGTTCTTC

V gene: TRBV2
J gene: TRBJ1-1
clone size: -
D gene: -
CDR3 protein: CASGADTEAFF
CDR3 DNA: TGTGCCTCCGGAGCGGATACTGAAGCTTTCTTT

V gene: TRBV3-1
J gene: TRBJ2-5
clone size: few
D gene: TRBD2
CDR3 protein: CASSQELGLALETQYF
CDR3 DNA: TGTGCCAGCAGCCAAGAGCTAGGACTAGCGCTGGAGACCCAGTACTTC

V gene: TRBV6-5
J gene: TRBJ2-6
clone size: few
D gene: TRBD1
CDR3 protein: CASSSLDRTKPSGANVLTF
CDR3 DNA: TGTGCCAGCAGTTCCCTGGACAGGACAAAACCCTCTGGGGCCAACGTCCTGACTTTC